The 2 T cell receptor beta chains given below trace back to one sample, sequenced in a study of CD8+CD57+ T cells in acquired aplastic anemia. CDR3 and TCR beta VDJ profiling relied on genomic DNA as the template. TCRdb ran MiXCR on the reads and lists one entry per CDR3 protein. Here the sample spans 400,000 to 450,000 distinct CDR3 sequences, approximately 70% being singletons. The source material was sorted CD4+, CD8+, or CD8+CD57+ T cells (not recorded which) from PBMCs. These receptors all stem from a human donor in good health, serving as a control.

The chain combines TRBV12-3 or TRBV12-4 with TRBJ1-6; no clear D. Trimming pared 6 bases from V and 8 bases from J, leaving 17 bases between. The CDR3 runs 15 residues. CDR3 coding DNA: TGTGCCAGCAGCGTAAGTAGGGCCTACGATTCACCCCTCCACTTT. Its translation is CASSVSRAYDSPLHF.

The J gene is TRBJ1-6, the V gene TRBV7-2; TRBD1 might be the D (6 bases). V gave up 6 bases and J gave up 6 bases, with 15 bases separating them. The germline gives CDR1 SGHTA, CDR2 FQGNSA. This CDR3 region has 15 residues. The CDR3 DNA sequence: TGTGCCAGCAGTGAAGCCTCCAGGGGTAATTCACCCCTCCACTTT. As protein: CASSEASRGNSPLHF.